The present TCR beta chain was sequenced within a study of CD8 T cells in Susac syndrome. RNA, at roughly 0.5 to 1 ug, was reverse transcribed with random hexamers. With immunoSEQ multiplex PCR, TCR beta CDR3 was amplified across 54 Vbeta and 13 Jbeta. MiXCR, run by TCRdb on the immunoSEQ multiplex PCR reads, gives a single entry per CDR3 protein. The profile shows about 200,000 distinct CDR3 sequences, about 95% of them singletons. Between the trimmed V and J ends, which lost 7 bases and 0 bases, there was a span of 9 bases. CDR1 and CDR2 (germline): SQVTM, ANQGSEA. The CDR3 consists of 12 residues. The chain recombines TRBV29-1 with TRBJ1-1; D unclear. The sample taken for sequencing was CD4+ T cells from PBMCs. This clonotype was sampled from a human donor with multiple sclerosis. CDR3 sequence reads: CSGERVNTEAFF. Here the CDR3 DNA reads TGCAGCGGGGAACGGGTGAACACTGAAGCTTTCTTT.